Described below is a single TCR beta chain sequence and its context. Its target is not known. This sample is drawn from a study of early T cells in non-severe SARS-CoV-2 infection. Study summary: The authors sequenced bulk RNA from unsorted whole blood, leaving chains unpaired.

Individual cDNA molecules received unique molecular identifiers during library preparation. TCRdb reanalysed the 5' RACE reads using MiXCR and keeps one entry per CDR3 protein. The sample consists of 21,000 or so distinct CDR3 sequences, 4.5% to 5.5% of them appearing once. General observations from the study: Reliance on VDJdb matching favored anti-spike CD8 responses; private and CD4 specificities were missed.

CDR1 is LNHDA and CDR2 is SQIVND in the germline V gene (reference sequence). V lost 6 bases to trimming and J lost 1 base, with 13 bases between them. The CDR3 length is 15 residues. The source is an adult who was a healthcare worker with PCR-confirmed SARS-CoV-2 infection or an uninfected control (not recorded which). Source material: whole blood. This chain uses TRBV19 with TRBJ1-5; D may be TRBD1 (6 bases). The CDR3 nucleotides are TGTGCCAGTAGCCTCACAGGGTTGAGCAATCAGCCCCAGCATTTT. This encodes CASSLTGLSNQPQHF. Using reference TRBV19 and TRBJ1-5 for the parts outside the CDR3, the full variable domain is DGGITQSPKYLFRKEGQNVTLSCEQNLNHDAMYWYRQDPGQGLRLIYYSQIVNDFQKGDIAEGYSVSREKKESFPLTVTSAQKNPTAFYLCASSLTGLSNQPQHFGDGTRLSIL.